A selection of T cell receptor beta chains follows, all from one sample in a study of response to subunit inactivated influenza vaccine. In TCRdb, the RT-PCR reads were re-called with MiXCR into one record per CDR3 protein. The sample shows about 570,000 distinct CDR3 sequences, around 11% of them seen only once. In addition, the sample was reused for a study of T cells expressing NK-cell markers.

The sample was PBMCs from blood, taken on the day of vaccination. Every receptor here comes from a man between 45 and 60 years old who received an inactivated influenza vaccine. Each CDR3 is given with its conserved first and last residue. D genes are given only for firm matches. The size entry is marked missing in some rows and otherwise reads once, few, many or a size class.

abundance,v_gene,j_gene,d_gene,CDR3nt,CDR3aa
once,TRBV4-3,TRBJ2-1,NA,TGCGCCAGCAGCCAAGACGAAAAAAATGAGCAGTTCTTC,CASSQDEKNEQFF
many,TRBV5-1,TRBJ2-1,NA,TGCGCCAGCAGCCCCACGCGGAGGTGGCACTACAATGAGCAGTTCTTC,CASSPTRRWHYNEQFF
few,TRBV14,TRBJ2-7,NA,TGTGCCAGCAGCCAACGGCGGGACGTCGCCTACGAGCAGTACTTC,CASSQRRDVAYEQYF
many,TRBV20-1,TRBJ2-7,NA,TGCAGTGCTAGGGTTCTAGCGCTCGACGAGCAGTACTTC,CSARVLALDEQYF
few,TRBV6-5,TRBJ1-2,NA,TGTGCCAGCAGTTGGGGCGCGAATGGCTACACCTTC,CASSWGANGYTF
NA,TRBV20-1,TRBJ1-1,NA,TGCAGTGCTAGCGACAGTAGCACTGAAGCTTTCTTT,CSASDSSTEAFF
many,TRBV18,TRBJ2-1,NA,TGTGCCAGCTCACCGGCGGTCTACAATGAGCAGTTCTTC,CASSPAVYNEQFF
NA,TRBV5-1,TRBJ2-5,TRBD1,TGCGCCAGCAGCTTGGCCCAGGGGGCGGGTCAAGAGACCCAGTACTTC,CASSLAQGAGQETQYF
few,TRBV28,TRBJ2-7,NA,TGTGCCAGCAGTTCATGGGGGAACAGGGCCGGCTACGAGCAGTACTTC,CASSSWGNRAGYEQYF
few,TRBV18,TRBJ2-3,TRBD2,TGTGCCAGCCAGCGGGAGGGCCGGGATACGCAGTATTTT,CASQREGRDTQYF
NA,TRBV7-8,TRBJ1-1,NA,TGTGCCAGCAGCTTAGAATGGGGAGAGAACACTGAAGCTTTCTTT,CASSLEWGENTEAFF
few,TRBV12-3/TRBV12-4,TRBJ2-1,TRBD1,TGTGCCAGCAGTCGGGACAGGGTAGCCTTTTTC,CASSRDRVAFF
few,TRBV18,TRBJ2-7,TRBD1,TGTGCCAGCTCACAGGCCGGACAGGGGTTCTACGAGCAGTACTTC,CASSQAGQGFYEQYF
many,TRBV7-9,TRBJ2-5,TRBD2,TGTGCCAGCAGTTTAGCGGGGGTCGAGACCCAGTACTTC,CASSLAGVETQYF
NA,TRBV2,TRBJ2-2,NA,TGTGCCAGCAAAATCCTACAAAACACCGGGGAGCTGTTTTTT,CASKILQNTGELFF
few,TRBV9,TRBJ2-7,NA,TGTGCCAGCAGCGCCCAGGCAGACGAGCAGTACTTC,CASSAQADEQYF
NA,TRBV11-2,TRBJ2-7,NA,TGTGCCAGCAGCTTATACACCCGCTCCTACGAGCAGTACTTC,CASSLYTRSYEQYF
NA,TRBV6-1,TRBJ2-7,NA,TGTGCCAGCAGAGAAGCAGGGCGCCCCTACGAGCAGTACTTC,CASREAGRPYEQYF
NA,TRBV20-1,TRBJ2-7,TRBD1,TGCAGTGCTAGTGGACAGGCCCTGCCTCTCTACGAGCAGTACTTC,CSASGQALPLYEQYF
NA,TRBV20-1,TRBJ2-4,NA,TGCAGTGCTAGAGAGGCAGGGTTTAAAAACATTCAGTACTTC,CSAREAGFKNIQYF